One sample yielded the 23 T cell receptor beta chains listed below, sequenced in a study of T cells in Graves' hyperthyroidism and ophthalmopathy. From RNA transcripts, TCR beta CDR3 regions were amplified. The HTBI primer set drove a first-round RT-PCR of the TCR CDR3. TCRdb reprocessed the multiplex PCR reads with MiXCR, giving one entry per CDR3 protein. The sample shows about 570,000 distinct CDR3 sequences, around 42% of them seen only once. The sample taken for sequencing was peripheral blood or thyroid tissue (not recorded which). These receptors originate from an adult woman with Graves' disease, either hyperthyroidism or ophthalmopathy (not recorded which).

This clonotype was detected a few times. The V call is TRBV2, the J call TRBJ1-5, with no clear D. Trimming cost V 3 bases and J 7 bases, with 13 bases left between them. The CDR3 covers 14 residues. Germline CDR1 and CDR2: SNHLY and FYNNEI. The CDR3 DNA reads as TGTGCCAGCAGTGATAGAGGGATCGGCCAGCCCCAGCATTTT. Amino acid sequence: CASSDRGIGQPQHF.

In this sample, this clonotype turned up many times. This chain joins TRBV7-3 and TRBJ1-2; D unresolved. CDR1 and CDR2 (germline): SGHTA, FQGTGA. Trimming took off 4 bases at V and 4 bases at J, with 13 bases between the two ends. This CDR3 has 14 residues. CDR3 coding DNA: TGTGCCAGCAGCTCCCCCCCGTACCCCTATGGCTACACCTTC. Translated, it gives CASSSPPYPYGYTF.

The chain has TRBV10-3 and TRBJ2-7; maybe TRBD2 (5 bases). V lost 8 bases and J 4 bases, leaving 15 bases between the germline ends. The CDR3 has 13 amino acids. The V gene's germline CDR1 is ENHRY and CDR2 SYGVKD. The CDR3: CAIGASIDYEQYF. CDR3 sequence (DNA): TGTGCCATCGGAGCTAGCATCGATTACGAGCAGTACTTC.

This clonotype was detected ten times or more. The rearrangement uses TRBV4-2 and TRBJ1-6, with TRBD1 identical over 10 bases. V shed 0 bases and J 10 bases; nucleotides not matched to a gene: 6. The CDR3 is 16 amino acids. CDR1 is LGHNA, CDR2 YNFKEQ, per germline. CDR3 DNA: TGTGCCAGCAGCCAAGAGGTGGGACAGGGGAACTCACCCCTCCACTTT. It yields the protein CASSQEVGQGNSPLHF.

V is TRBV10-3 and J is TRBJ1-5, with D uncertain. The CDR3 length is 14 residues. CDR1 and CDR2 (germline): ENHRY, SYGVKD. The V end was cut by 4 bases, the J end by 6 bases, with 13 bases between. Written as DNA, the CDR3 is TGTGCCATCAGTGGCGGCCGGGAACTTCAGCCCCAGCATTTT. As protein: CAISGGRELQPQHF.

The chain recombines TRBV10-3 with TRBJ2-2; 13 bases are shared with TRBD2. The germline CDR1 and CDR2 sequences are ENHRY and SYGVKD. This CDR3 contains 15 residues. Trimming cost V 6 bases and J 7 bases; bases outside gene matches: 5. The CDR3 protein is CAISEGLAGNGELFF. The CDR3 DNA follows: TGTGCCATCAGCGAGGGACTAGCGGGAAACGGGGAGCTGTTTTTT.

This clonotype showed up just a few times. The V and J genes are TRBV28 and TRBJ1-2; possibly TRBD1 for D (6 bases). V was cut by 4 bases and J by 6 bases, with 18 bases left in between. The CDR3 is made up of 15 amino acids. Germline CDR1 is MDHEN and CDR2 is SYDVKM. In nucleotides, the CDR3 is TGTGCCAGCAGTTCCTTATTCGGGGGCGCAAATGGCTACACCTTC. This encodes CASSSLFGGANGYTF.

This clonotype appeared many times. CDR3 amino acids: CASSPVQAGDEKLFF. Written as DNA, the CDR3 is TGTGCCAGCAGCCCAGTTCAGGCAGGGGATGAAAAACTGTTTTTT. The chain couples TRBV14 to TRBJ1-4; D may be TRBD1 (6 bases). Trimming took off 4 bases at V and 6 bases at J, with 15 bases between the two ends. Germline loops: CDR1 SGHDN, CDR2 FVKESK. This CDR3 has 15 amino acids. The whole variable domain, filled in from reference TRBV14 and TRBJ1-4, reads EAGVTQFPSHSVIEKGQTVTLRCDPISGHDNLYWYRRVMGKEIKFLLHFVKESKQDESGMPNNRFLAERTGGTYSTLKVQPAELEDSGVYFCASSPVQAGDEKLFFGSGTQLSVL.

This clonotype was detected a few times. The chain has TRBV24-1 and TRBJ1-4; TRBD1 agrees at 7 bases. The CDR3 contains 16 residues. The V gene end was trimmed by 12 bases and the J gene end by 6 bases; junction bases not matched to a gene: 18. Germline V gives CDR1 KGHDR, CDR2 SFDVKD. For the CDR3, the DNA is TGTGCCTCATCATCCGGAAACAGGGGAGGATATGAAAAACTGTTTTTT. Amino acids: CASSSGNRGGYEKLFF.

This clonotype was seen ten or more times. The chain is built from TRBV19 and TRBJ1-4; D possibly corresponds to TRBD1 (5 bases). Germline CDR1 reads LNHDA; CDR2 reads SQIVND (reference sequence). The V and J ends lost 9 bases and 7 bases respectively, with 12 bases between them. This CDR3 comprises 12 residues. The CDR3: CASRVIGEKLFF. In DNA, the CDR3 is TGTGCCAGCAGGGTTATCGGTGAAAAACTGTTTTTT. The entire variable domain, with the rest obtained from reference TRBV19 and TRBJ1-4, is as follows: DGGITQSPKYLFRKEGQNVTLSCEQNLNHDAMYWYRQDPGQGLRLIYYSQIVNDFQKGDIAEGYSVSREKKESFPLTVTSAQKNPTAFYLCASRVIGEKLFFGSGTQLSVL.

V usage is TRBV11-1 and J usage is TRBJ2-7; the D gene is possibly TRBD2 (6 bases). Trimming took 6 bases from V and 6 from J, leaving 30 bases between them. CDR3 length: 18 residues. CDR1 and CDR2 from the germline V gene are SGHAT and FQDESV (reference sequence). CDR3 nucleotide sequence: TGTGCCAGCAGTGCTAGTGGCCTCCTCGGGGGTAAGTTCCTCGAGCAGTACTTC. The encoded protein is CASSASGLLGGKFLEQYF.

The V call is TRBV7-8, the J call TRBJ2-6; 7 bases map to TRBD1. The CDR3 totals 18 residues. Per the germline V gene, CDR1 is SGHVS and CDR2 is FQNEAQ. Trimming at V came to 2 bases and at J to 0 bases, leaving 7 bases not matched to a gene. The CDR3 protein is CASSLLGGRSSGANVLTF. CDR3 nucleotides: TGTGCCAGCAGCTTATTAGGGGGCCGGAGCTCTGGGGCCAACGTCCTGACTTTC.

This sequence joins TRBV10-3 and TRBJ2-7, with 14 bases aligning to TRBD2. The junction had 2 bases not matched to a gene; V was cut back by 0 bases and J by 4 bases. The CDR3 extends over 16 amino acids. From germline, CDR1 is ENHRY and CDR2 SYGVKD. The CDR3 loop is CAISESGTSGSYEQYF. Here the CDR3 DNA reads TGTGCCATCAGTGAGTCGGGGACTAGCGGGAGTTACGAGCAGTACTTC.

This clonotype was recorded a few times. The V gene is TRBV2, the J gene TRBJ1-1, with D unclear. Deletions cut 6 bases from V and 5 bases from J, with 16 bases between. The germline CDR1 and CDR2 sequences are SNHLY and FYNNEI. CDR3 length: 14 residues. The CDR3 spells CASRRTGGGTEAFF. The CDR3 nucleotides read TGTGCCAGCAGACGGACGGGAGGAGGTACTGAAGCTTTCTTT.

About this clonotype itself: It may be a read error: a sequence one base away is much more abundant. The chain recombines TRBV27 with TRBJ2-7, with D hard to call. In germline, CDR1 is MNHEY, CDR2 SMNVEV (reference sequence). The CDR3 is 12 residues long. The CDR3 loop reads CGSRDSKYEQYF. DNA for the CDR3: TGTGGCAGCAGAGACTCCAAATACGAGCAGTACTTC.

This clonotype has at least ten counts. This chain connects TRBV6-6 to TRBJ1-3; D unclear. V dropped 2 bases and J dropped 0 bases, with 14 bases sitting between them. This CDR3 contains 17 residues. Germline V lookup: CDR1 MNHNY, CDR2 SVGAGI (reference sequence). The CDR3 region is CASSYTLRRISGNTIYF. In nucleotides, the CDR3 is TGTGCCAGCAGTTACACGCTTCGACGGATCTCTGGAAACACCATATATTTT.

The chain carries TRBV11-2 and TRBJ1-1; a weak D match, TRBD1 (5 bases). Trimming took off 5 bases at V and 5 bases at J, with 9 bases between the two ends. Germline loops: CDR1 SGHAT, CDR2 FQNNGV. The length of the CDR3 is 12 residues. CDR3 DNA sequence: TGTGCCAGCAGCCCACAGGAAACTGAAGCTTTCTTT. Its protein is CASSPQETEAFF. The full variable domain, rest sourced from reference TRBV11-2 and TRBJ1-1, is EAGVAQSPRYKIIEKRQSVAFWCNPISGHATLYWYQQILGQGPKLLIQFQNNGVVDDSQLPKDRFSAERLKGVDSTLKIQPAKLEDSAVYLCASSPQETEAFFGQGTRLTVV.

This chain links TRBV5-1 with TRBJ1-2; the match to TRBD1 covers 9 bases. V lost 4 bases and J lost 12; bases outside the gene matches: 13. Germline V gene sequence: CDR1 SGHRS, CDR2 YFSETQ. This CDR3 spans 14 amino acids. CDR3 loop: CASSLRDRESGNTF. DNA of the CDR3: TGCGCCAGCAGCCTGCGGGACAGGGAATCCGGAAACACCTTC.

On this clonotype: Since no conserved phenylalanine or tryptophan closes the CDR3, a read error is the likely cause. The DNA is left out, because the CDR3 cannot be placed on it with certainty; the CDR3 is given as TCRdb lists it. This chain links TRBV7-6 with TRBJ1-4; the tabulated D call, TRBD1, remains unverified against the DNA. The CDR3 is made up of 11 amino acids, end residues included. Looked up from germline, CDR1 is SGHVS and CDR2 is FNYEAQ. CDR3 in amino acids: CASGGGTGNLY.

The CDR3 loop is CAIRRPLNTEAFF. The CDR3 nucleotides read TGTGCCATCAGGCGTCCTTTGAACACTGAAGCTTTCTTT. V gene TRBV10-3 combines with J gene TRBJ1-1; D gene unclear. V was trimmed by 6 bases and J by 0 bases, leaving 8 bases between them. Germline assignment: CDR1 ENHRY and CDR2 SYGVKD. The CDR3 contains 13 residues.

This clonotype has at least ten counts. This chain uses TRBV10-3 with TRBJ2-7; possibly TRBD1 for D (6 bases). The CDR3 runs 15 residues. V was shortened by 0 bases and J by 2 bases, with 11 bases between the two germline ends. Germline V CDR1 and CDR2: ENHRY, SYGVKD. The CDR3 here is CAISESPDRAYEQYF. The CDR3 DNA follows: TGTGCCATCAGTGAGTCGCCGGACAGAGCCTACGAGCAGTACTTC.

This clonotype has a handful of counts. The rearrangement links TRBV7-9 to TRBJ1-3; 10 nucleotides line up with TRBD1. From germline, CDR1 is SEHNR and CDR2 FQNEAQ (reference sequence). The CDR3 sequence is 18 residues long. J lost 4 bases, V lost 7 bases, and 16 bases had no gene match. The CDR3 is CASNPSRAGQGNGNTIYF. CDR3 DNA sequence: TGTGCCAGCAACCCATCAAGGGCGGGACAGGGGAACGGAAACACCATATATTTT.

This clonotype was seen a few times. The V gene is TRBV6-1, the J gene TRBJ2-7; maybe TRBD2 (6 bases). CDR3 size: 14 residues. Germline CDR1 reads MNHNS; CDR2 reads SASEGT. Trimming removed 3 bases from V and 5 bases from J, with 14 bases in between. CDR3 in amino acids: CASSDFPGRDEQYF. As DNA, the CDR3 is TGTGCCAGCAGTGACTTCCCCGGGAGAGACGAGCAGTACTTC.